This TCR beta chain derives from a study of CD8 T cells in ankylosing spondylitis. Quantitative 5'-RACE with molecular barcodes was used to make the TCR beta libraries. MiXCR, run by TCRdb on the 5' RACE reads, gives a single entry per CDR3 protein. The table lists 290,000 or so distinct CDR3 sequences, roughly 20% of them singletons. CDR3 size: 16 residues. J lost 0 bases, V lost 2 bases, and 6 bases had no gene match. The germline gives CDR1 SGHRS, CDR2 YFSETQ. General study findings and limits: Disease-associated clones were reportedly significantly overrepresented in matched ankylosing spondylitis synovial fluid.

For this clonotype: Its antigen is currently unknown.

This chain joins TRBV5-1 and TRBJ2-3; 7 nucleotides line up with TRBD1. This receptor was obtained from a female donor with ankylosing spondylitis or in good health (not recorded which). Sequenced sample: blood, either unsorted or a sorted T cell fraction (not recorded which). The CDR3 is CASSFHGTASTDTQYF. The CDR3 bases are TGCGCCAGCAGCTTCCACGGGACAGCTAGCACAGATACGCAGTATTTT.